These 26 T cell receptor beta chains were sequenced from one sample in a study of PD-L1 blockade in urothelial cancer. TCRdb keeps only in-frame clones here, not all; method: immunoSEQ multiplex PCR. The profile shows 70,000 to 75,000 clones, about 89% of them singletons. Source: PBMCs, taken around atezolizumab (anti-PD-L1) treatment. The receptors were sampled from a man aged 55 to 70 with urothelial cancer.

The V and J genes are TRBV18 and TRBJ1-4; TRBD1 might be the D (5 bases). V lost 0 bases and J 2 bases, leaving 7 bases between the germline ends. The CDR3 is made up of 15 amino acids. Per the germline V gene, CDR1 is KGHSH and CDR2 is LQKENI. The CDR3 is CASSPPGGTNEKLFF. CDR3 nucleotide sequence: TGTGCCAGCTCACCACCGGGGGGGACTAATGAAAAACTGTTTTTT.

V is TRBV7-3 and J is TRBJ2-2; perhaps TRBD1 as D (5 bases). With 5 bases removed from V and 1 base from J, the gap between germline ends came to 14 bases. The CDR3 runs 16 residues. Germline-derived CDR1 and CDR2 are SGHTA and FQGTGA. The CDR3 loop reads CASSPRVIENTGELFF. The CDR3 nucleotides read TGTGCCAGCAGCCCCAGGGTGATAGAGAACACCGGGGAGCTGTTTTTT.

The J gene is TRBJ1-1, the V gene TRBV10-1; 9 bases are a match to TRBD1. With 0 bases clipped from V and 11 bases from J, the junction kept 7 bases outside the gene matches. The CDR3 is 14 residues long. Per the germline V gene, CDR1 is WNHNN and CDR2 is SYGVQD (reference sequence). CDR3 nucleotides: TGCGCCAGCAGTGAGTCGGGACAGGGCTTGCACGCTTTCTTT. It encodes CASSESGQGLHAFF.

This clone was seen just once. The chain combines TRBV30 with TRBJ1-2; tentative D call: TRBD1 (5 bases). CDR1 GTSNPN and CDR2 SVGIG come from the germline V gene (reference sequence). The CDR3 runs 14 residues. V dropped 0 bases and J dropped 2 bases, with 10 bases sitting between them. In DNA form, the CDR3 reads TGTGCCTGGAGTGTACGCAACAGGAACTATGGCTACACCTTC. This gives the protein CAWSVRNRNYGYTF.

The V and J genes are TRBV18 and TRBJ2-6; D unclear. V lost 5 bases and J 0 bases, leaving 8 bases between the germline ends. Germline-derived CDR1 and CDR2 are KGHSH and LQKENI. This CDR3 is 15 amino acids long. For the CDR3, the DNA is TGTGCCAGCTCATACGGAGCCTCTGGGGCCAACGTCCTGACTTTC. Translated: CASSYGASGANVLTF.

V usage is TRBV19 and J usage is TRBJ2-5; TRBD2 matches 11 bases. The CDR3 consists of 17 residues. From germline, CDR1 is LNHDA and CDR2 SQIVND (reference sequence). The junction had 8 bases not matched to a gene; V was cut back by 3 bases and J by 2 bases. The CDR3 nucleotides are TGTGCCAGTAGTATTCGGCTAGCGGGGGGCGTACAAGAGACCCAGTACTTC. It encodes CASSIRLAGGVQETQYF.

V is TRBV10-3 and J is TRBJ2-7; D perhaps matches TRBD1 (6 bases). The ends were cut back, 6 bases at V and 9 bases at J, with 18 bases in the middle. Germline V gene sequence: CDR1 ENHRY, CDR2 SYGVKD. This CDR3 contains 13 residues. CDR3 amino acids: CAISGWDKLRQYF. The CDR3 DNA sequence: TGTGCCATCAGCGGATGGGACAAGTTAAGGCAGTACTTC.

This clone was observed once. CDR3 region: CASGTGRNTGELFF. In DNA form, the CDR3 reads TGTGCCAGTGGGACAGGGAGGAACACCGGGGAGCTGTTTTTT. The J gene is TRBJ2-2, the V gene TRBV6-5; 9 bases are shared with TRBD1. CDR3 length equals 14 residues. Losses at the gene ends were 9 bases for V and 1 base for J; bases not matched to a gene: 3. Germline V gene sequence: CDR1 MNHEY, CDR2 SVGAGI.

The CDR3 DNA is TGTGCCACCAGCGCGGGGGGGGGCCGGAACACTGAAGCTTTCTTT. This sequence encodes CATSAGGGRNTEAFF. The V gene is TRBV15, the J gene TRBJ1-1; a weak D match, TRBD1 (6 bases). Germline V gives CDR1 LNHNV, CDR2 YYDKDF (reference sequence). V lost 5 bases to trimming and J lost 1 base, with 14 bases between them. The CDR3 has 15 residues.

V gene TRBV6-1 combines with J gene TRBJ2-4, with a weak D call TRBD2 (7 bases). Trimming stripped 5 bases from V and 8 bases from J, with 19 bases between. Germline CDR1 is MNHNS and CDR2 is SASEGT. The CDR3 has 15 amino acids. The chain's CDR3 is CASSNYKGGLDIQYF. The CDR3 DNA follows: TGTGCCAGCAGTAATTACAAGGGGGGGCTGGACATTCAGTACTTC.

The V gene is TRBV6-5, the J gene TRBJ2-1, with TRBD2 matching 11 bases. The V gene's germline CDR1 is MNHEY and CDR2 SVGAGI. This CDR3 is 15 amino acids long. V dropped 5 bases and J dropped 9; count of bases not matched to a gene: 9. The CDR3 DNA reads TGTGCCAGCAGTCAGACTAGCGGGACATCCTTTGAGCAGTTCTTC. Residues: CASSQTSGTSFEQFF.

V gene TRBV4-3 combines with J gene TRBJ1-1, with unresolved D. The CDR3 runs to 15 residues. Trimming shortened V by 1 base and J by 0 bases, and 9 bases separated the two germline ends. Germline CDR1 is LGHNA and CDR2 is YSLEER. The DNA of the CDR3 is TGCGCCAGCAGCCAAGCGTATCGGGTGAACACTGAAGCTTTCTTT. This encodes CASSQAYRVNTEAFF.

V is TRBV2 and J is TRBJ1-4, with 10 bases aligning to TRBD1. CDR3 size: 14 residues. V was clipped by 5 bases and J by 5 bases; unmatched bases: 2. Germline-derived CDR1 and CDR2 are SNHLY and FYNNEI. This chain's CDR3 is CASSRQGANEKLFF. In nucleotides, the CDR3 is TGTGCCAGCAGTAGACAGGGGGCGAATGAAAAACTGTTTTTT.

V usage is TRBV9 and J usage is TRBJ2-3, with 8 bases lining up with TRBD2. The CDR3 consists of 16 residues. Trimming cost V 3 bases and J 0 bases; bases outside gene matches: 6. CDR1 SGDLS and CDR2 YYNGEE come from the germline V gene. The CDR3 nucleotides are TGTGCCAGCAGCGAGCGGGGGCTAGCTAGCACAGATACGCAGTATTTT. It encodes CASSERGLASTDTQYF.

This clone has just a few counts. The CDR3 is CASSLVGRGDEQYF. The CDR3 DNA sequence: TGTGCCAGCAGCTTGGTTGGAAGGGGTGACGAGCAGTACTTC. The genes are TRBV5-4 and TRBJ2-7, with D perhaps TRBD1 (5 bases). The CDR3 length is 14 residues. With 0 bases removed from V and 5 bases from J, the gap between germline ends came to 12 bases. Looked up from germline, CDR1 is SGHNT and CDR2 is YYREEE (reference sequence).

The chain uses TRBV19 and TRBJ1-3, with D tentatively TRBD1 (6 bases). The CDR3 length is 13 residues. Germline CDR1 is LNHDA and CDR2 is SQIVND (reference sequence). Trimming removed 4 bases from V and 5 bases from J, with 9 bases in between. In DNA form, the CDR3 reads TGTGCCAGTAGTAGGGACATCCGAAACACCATATATTTT. Encoded protein: CASSRDIRNTIYF.

The V and J genes are TRBV7-9 and TRBJ2-2; 9 bases are a match to TRBD2. The CDR3 has 17 residues. Germline CDR1 and CDR2: SEHNR and FQNEAQ (reference sequence). V lost 4 bases and J lost 7; bases outside the gene matches: 13. The CDR3 nucleotides are TGTGCCAGCAGCTCTCAAGCGGGAGGACCAAGTGGCGGGGAGCTGTTTTTT. Translating gives CASSSQAGGPSGGELFF. Supplemented by reference TRBV7-9 and TRBJ2-2, the full variable domain reads DTGVSQNPRHKITKRGQNVTFRCDPISEHNRLYWYRQTLGQGPEFLTYFQNEAQLEKSRLLSDRFSAERPKGSFSTLEIQRTEQGDSAMYLCASSSQAGGPSGGELFFGEGSRLTVL.

The chain is built from TRBV6-1 and TRBJ2-6; D is unclear. Germline loops: CDR1 MNHNS, CDR2 SASEGT. There are 13 residues in the CDR3. The V end was cut by 8 bases, the J end by 1 base, with 6 bases between. The CDR3: CASGQSGANVLTF. The CDR3 DNA sequence: TGTGCCAGCGGCCAATCTGGGGCCAACGTCCTGACTTTC.

V is TRBV6-1 and J is TRBJ2-7; TRBD1 aligns across 12 bases. In germline, CDR1 is MNHNS, CDR2 SASEGT. This CDR3 comprises 15 residues. V lost 6 bases, J lost 6 bases, and 9 bases stayed unmatched. This chain's CDR3 is CASRFSGTGGFEQYF. CDR3 nucleotide sequence: TGTGCCAGCAGATTTTCCGGGACAGGGGGCTTCGAGCAGTACTTC.

This clone was picked up one time. The chain has TRBV27 and TRBJ1-4; 8 bases align to TRBD1. Germline CDR1 reads MNHEY; CDR2 reads SMNVEV (reference sequence). Trimming removed 7 bases from V and 8 bases from J; junction bases left unmatched: 9. CDR3 length: 14 amino acids. DNA for the CDR3: TGTGCCAGCACAGGGGGCGCGGTGGGGGAAAAACTGTTTTTT. Encoded protein: CASTGGAVGEKLFF.

This chain links TRBV2 with TRBJ2-6; D gene unclear. The CDR3 covers 15 residues. V lost 3 bases, J lost 4 bases, and 10 bases lay in between. The germline gives CDR1 SNHLY, CDR2 FYNNEI. The chain's CDR3 is CASSDMRQGANVLTF. CDR3 DNA: TGTGCCAGCAGTGACATGAGGCAAGGGGCCAACGTCCTGACTTTC.

The genes are TRBV14 and TRBJ2-1, with 14 bases that match TRBD2. V lost 4 bases to trimming and J lost 6 bases; unmatched junction nucleotides: 5. The CDR3 contains 16 residues. CDR1 and CDR2 (germline): SGHDN, FVKESK. This chain's CDR3 is CASSPTSGRAFNEQFF. DNA for the CDR3: TGTGCCAGCAGCCCGACTAGCGGGAGGGCCTTCAATGAGCAGTTCTTC. The complete variable domain, with remaining parts taken from reference TRBV14 and TRBJ2-1, reads EAGVTQFPSHSVIEKGQTVTLRCDPISGHDNLYWYRRVMGKEIKFLLHFVKESKQDESGMPNNRFLAERTGGTYSTLKVQPAELEDSGVYFCASSPTSGRAFNEQFFGPGTRLTVL.

The chain joins TRBV7-8 to TRBJ1-2; weak D call: TRBD1 (6 bases). The V and J ends lost 5 bases and 5 bases respectively, with 9 bases between them. Per the germline V gene, CDR1 is SGHVS and CDR2 is FQNEAQ. This CDR3 spans 12 amino acids. DNA for the CDR3: TGTGCCAGCAGCGCAACAGGGTATGGCTACACCTTC. Translated, it gives CASSATGYGYTF.

The chain joins TRBV29-1 to TRBJ2-7; no reliable D call. Trimming left V 4 bases short and J 1 base short, with 11 bases between. Looked up from germline, CDR1 is SQVTM and CDR2 is ANQGSEA. This CDR3 is built from 13 residues. As DNA, the CDR3 is TGCAGCGTTGTATTCCTGACTTCCTACGAGCAGTACTTC. Protein product: CSVVFLTSYEQYF.

The rearrangement joins TRBV9 to TRBJ1-1, with TRBD1 matching over 9 bases. The germline gives CDR1 SGDLS, CDR2 YYNGEE. This CDR3 is 15 amino acids long. With 1 base clipped from V and 1 base from J, the junction kept 2 bases outside the gene matches. CDR3 loop: CASSVRQGGNTEAFF. The CDR3 region has the DNA TGTGCCAGCAGCGTAAGACAGGGGGGGAACACTGAAGCTTTCTTT. The entire variable domain, with the rest obtained from reference TRBV9 and TRBJ1-1, is as follows: DSGVTQTPKHLITATGQRVTLRCSPRSGDLSVYWYQQSLDQGLQFLIQYYNGEERAKGNILERFSAQQFPDLHSELNLSSLELGDSALYFCASSVRQGGNTEAFFGQGTRLTVV.

The chain is built from TRBV2 and TRBJ2-2; 7 bases match TRBD1. With 3 bases clipped from V and 6 bases from J, the junction kept 1 base outside the gene matches. Germline CDR1 reads SNHLY; CDR2 reads FYNNEI. CDR3 length: 13 residues. The CDR3 bases are TGTGCCAGCAGTGACAGGGGGTCCGGGGAGCTGTTTTTT. Residues: CASSDRGSGELFF. The full variable domain, completed using reference TRBV2 and TRBJ2-2, is EPEVTQTPSHQVTQMGQEVILRCVPISNHLYFYWYRQILGQKVEFLVSFYNNEISEKSEIFDDQFSVERPDGSNFTLKIRSTKLEDSAMYFCASSDRGSGELFFGEGSRLTVL.